The clone carrying this T cell receptor (beta chain) was seen only a few times. Its antigen is unidentified. For the second PCR, which ran for about 6 to 12 cycles, a sample-barcoded 5' primer and a J-beta primer mix were used. TCRdb analysed the 5' RACE reads with MiXCR anew, one entry per CDR3 protein. The sample has about 810,000 distinct CDR3 sequences, around 36% seen once. There are 10 residues in the CDR3. CDR1 and CDR2 from the germline V gene are SEHNR and FQNEAQ (reference sequence). The germline V and J ends were trimmed by 11 bases and 5 bases, with 7 bases remaining between them. This entry belongs to a study of blood T cells in healthy people across ages. Study-wide points: Total diversity from one million sequenced T cells was likely underestimated.

This clonotype was obtained from a young man in good health. The chain combines TRBV7-9 with TRBJ2-1; D is undetermined. The sequenced material came from blood. CDR3 protein: CAFDDNEQFF. Here the CDR3 DNA reads TGTGCCTTCGACGACAATGAGCAGTTCTTC.